What follows are 2 T cell receptor beta chains derived from one specimen sequenced in a study of blood T cell repertoires in COVID-19. Clones were read by immunoSEQ multiplex PCR, and TCRdb kept only the in-frame ones, dropping some. Of 200,000 to 250,000 clones listed, approximately 83% are singletons. The sample consisted of PBMCs or T cells enriched from blood (not recorded which). The origin of the receptors is a woman aged 60-75 years who had recovered from COVID-19.

The genes are TRBV7-6 and TRBJ2-1; 8 nucleotides match TRBD2. This CDR3 region has 16 residues. With V trimmed by 5 bases and J by 9 bases, 15 bases remained unmatched. Per the germline V gene, CDR1 is SGHVS and CDR2 is FNYEAQ. The CDR3 DNA is TGTGCCAGCAGCGCCGGCTCGGGACTAGGACACGGTGAGCAGTTCTTC. Translating it yields CASSAGSGLGHGEQFF.

The chain is built from TRBV29-1 and TRBJ1-2; TRBD1 matches at 9 bases. Germline CDR1 is SQVTM and CDR2 is ANQGSEA. V dropped 6 bases and J dropped 8; count of bases not matched to a gene: 10. This CDR3 contains 13 residues. CDR3 protein: CSVELQGAEGYTF. The CDR3 DNA is TGCAGCGTGGAACTACAGGGGGCGGAAGGCTACACCTTC. The entire variable domain, with the rest obtained from reference TRBV29-1 and TRBJ1-2, is as follows: SAVISQKPSRDICQRGTSLTIQCQVDSQVTMMFWYRQQPGQSLTLIATANQGSEATYESGFVIDKFPISRPNLTFSTLTVSNMSPEDSSIYLCSVELQGAEGYTFGSGTRLTVV.